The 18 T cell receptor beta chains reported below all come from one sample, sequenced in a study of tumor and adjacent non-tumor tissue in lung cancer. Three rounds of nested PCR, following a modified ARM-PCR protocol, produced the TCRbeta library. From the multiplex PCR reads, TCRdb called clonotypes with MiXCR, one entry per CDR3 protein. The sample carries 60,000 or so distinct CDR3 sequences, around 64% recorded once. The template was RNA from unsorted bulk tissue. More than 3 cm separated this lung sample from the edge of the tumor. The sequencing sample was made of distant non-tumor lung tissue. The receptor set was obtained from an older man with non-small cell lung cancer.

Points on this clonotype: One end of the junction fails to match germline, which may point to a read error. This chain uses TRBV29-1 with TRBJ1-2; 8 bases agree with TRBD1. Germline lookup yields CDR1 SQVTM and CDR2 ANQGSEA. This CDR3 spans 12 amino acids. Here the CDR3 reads CSFGQGNYGYTF. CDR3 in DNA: TGTAGCTTTGGACAGGGCAACTATGGCTACACCTTC.

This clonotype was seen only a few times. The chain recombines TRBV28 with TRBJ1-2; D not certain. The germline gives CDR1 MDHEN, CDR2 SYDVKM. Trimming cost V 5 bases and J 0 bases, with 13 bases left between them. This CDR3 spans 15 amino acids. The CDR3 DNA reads TGTGCCAGCAGTCCTGTGGAAGGGACTAACTATGGCTACACCTTC. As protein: CASSPVEGTNYGYTF.

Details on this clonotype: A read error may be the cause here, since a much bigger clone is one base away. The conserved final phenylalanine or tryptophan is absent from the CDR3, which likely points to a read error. The CDR3 loop is CASSHRDRGRNEQFL. The CDR3 DNA reads as TGTGCCAGCAGCCACCGGGACAGGGGGCGAAATGAGCAGTTCCTC. The chain employs TRBV14 and TRBJ2-1, with 12 bases fitting TRBD1. Trimming cost V 3 bases and J 7 bases; bases outside gene matches: 4. Germline-derived CDR1 and CDR2 are SGHDN and FVKESK. The CDR3 loop spans 15 amino acids.

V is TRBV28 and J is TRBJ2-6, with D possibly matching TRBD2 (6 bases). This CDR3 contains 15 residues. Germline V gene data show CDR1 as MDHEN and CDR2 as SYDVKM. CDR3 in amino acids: CDIMGGVSGANVLTF. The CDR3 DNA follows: TGTGACATCATGGGAGGCGTCTCTGGGGCCAACGTCCTGACTTTC.

CDR3 in amino acids: CATSTNPQGQLANTGELFF. The CDR3 DNA is TGTGCCACCAGTACTAACCCCCAGGGACAACTCGCGAACACCGGGGAGCTGTTTTTT. The chain is built from TRBV24-1 and TRBJ2-2, with D tentatively TRBD1 (6 bases). Germline CDR1 and CDR2: KGHDR and SFDVKD. The CDR3 spans 19 residues. V was pared by 6 bases and J by 0 bases, with 22 bases between.

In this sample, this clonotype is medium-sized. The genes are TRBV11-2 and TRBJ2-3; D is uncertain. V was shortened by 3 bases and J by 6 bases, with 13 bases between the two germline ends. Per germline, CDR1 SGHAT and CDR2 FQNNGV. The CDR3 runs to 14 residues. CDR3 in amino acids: CASSFAGDWDTQYF. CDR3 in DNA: TGTGCCAGCAGCTTCGCTGGGGATTGGGATACGCAGTATTTT.

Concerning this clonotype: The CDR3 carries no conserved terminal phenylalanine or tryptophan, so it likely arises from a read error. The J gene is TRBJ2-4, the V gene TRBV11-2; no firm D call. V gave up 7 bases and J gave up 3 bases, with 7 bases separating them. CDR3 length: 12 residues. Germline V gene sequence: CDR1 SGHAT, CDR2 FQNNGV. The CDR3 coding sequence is TGTGCCAGCACCTTGAACAAAAACATTCAGTACCTC. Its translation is CASTLNKNIQYL.

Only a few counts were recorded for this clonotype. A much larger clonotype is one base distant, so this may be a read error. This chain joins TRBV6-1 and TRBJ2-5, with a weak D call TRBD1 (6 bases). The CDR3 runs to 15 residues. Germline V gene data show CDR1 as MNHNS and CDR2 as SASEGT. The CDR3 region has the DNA TGTACCAGCAGTCCGGACAGTTTCGGTCTTGAGACCCAGTACTTC. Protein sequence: CTSSPDSFGLETQYF.

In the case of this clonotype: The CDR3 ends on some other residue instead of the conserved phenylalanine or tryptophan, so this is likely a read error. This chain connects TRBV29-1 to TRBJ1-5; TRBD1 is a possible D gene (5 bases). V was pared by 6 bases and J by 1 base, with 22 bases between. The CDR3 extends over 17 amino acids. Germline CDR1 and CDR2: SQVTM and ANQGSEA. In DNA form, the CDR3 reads TGCAGCGTAGACATCGGGGCAGGGCGTTCGAGCAATCAGCCCCAGCATCTT. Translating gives CSVDIGAGRSSNQPQHL.

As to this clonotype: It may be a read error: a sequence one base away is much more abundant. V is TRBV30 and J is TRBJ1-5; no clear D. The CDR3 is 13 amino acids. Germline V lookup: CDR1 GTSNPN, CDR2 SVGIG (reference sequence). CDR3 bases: TGTGCCTGGAGTGTATTGGGTCGTCAGCTCCAGCATTTT. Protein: CAWSVLGRQLQHF.

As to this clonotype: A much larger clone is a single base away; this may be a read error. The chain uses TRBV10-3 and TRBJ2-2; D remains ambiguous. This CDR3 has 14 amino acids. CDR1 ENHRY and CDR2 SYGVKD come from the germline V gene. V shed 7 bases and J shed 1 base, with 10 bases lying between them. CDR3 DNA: TGTGCCATCAATGGAAGCCTGAACACCGGGGAGCTGTTTTTT. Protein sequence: CAINGSLNTGELFF.

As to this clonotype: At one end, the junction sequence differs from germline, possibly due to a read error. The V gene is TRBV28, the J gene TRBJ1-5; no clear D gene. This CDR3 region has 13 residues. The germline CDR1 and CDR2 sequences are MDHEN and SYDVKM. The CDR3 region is CACRLGDNQPQHF. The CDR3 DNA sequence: TGTGCCTGCAGACTCGGGGACAATCAGCCCCAGCATTTT.

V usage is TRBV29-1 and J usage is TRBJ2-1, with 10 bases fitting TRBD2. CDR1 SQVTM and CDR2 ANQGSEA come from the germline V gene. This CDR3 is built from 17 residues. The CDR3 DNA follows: TGCTGCGCCTACAACCCACAGTTCGGACTAGCGGAGAATGAGCAGTTCTTC. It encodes CCAYNPQFGLAENEQFF.

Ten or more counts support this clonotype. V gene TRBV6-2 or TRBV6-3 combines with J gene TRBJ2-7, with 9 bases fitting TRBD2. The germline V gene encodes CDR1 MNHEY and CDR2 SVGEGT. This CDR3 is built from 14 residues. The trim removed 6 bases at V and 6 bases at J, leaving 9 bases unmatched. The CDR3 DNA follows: TGTGCCAGCAGAGATCCGGGACTAGCCTCCGAGCAGTACTTC. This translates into CASRDPGLASEQYF.

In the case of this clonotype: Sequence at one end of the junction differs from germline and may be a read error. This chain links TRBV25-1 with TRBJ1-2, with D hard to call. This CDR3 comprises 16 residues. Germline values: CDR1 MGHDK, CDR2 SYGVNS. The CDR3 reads CASSETWAALSYVYTF. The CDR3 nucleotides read TGTGCCAGCAGTGAAACCTGGGCGGCCCTTAGCTATGTCTACACTTTC.

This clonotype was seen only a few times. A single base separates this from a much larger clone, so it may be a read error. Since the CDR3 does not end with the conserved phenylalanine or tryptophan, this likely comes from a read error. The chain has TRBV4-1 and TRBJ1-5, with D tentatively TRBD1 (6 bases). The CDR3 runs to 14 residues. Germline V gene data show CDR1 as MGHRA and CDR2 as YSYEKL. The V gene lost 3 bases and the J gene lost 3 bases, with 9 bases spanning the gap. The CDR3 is CASSHGTLNQPQHV. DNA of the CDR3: TGCGCCAGCAGCCACGGGACACTCAATCAGCCCCAGCATGTT.

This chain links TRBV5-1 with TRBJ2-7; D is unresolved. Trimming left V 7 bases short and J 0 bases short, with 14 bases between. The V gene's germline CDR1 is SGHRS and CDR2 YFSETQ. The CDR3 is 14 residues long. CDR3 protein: CASAPSPSSYEQYF. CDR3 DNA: TGCGCCAGCGCTCCCAGCCCTAGCTCCTACGAGCAGTACTTC.

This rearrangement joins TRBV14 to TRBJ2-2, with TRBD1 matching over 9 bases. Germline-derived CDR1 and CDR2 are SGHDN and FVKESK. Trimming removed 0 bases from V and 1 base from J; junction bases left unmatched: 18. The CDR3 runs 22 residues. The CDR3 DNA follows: TGTGCCAGCAGCCAAGACCCCCTGGGACAGGGTAGAAGACTGAGGAACACCGGGGAGCTGTTTTTT. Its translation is CASSQDPLGQGRRLRNTGELFF.